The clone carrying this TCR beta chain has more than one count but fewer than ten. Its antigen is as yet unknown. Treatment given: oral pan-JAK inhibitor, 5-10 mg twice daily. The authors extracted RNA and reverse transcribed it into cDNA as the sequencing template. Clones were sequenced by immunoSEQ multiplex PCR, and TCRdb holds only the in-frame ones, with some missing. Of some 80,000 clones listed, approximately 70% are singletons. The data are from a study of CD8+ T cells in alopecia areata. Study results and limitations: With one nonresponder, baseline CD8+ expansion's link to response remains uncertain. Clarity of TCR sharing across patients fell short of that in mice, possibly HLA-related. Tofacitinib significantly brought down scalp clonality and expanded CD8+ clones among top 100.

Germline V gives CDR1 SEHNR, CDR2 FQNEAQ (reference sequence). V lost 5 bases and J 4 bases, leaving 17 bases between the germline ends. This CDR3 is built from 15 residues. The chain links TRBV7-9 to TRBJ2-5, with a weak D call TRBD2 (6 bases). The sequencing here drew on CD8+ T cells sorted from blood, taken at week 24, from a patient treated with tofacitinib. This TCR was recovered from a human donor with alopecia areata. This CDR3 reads CASSPQGAGSETQYF. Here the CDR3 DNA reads TGTGCCAGCAGCCCGCAAGGGGCGGGGTCAGAGACCCAGTACTTC.